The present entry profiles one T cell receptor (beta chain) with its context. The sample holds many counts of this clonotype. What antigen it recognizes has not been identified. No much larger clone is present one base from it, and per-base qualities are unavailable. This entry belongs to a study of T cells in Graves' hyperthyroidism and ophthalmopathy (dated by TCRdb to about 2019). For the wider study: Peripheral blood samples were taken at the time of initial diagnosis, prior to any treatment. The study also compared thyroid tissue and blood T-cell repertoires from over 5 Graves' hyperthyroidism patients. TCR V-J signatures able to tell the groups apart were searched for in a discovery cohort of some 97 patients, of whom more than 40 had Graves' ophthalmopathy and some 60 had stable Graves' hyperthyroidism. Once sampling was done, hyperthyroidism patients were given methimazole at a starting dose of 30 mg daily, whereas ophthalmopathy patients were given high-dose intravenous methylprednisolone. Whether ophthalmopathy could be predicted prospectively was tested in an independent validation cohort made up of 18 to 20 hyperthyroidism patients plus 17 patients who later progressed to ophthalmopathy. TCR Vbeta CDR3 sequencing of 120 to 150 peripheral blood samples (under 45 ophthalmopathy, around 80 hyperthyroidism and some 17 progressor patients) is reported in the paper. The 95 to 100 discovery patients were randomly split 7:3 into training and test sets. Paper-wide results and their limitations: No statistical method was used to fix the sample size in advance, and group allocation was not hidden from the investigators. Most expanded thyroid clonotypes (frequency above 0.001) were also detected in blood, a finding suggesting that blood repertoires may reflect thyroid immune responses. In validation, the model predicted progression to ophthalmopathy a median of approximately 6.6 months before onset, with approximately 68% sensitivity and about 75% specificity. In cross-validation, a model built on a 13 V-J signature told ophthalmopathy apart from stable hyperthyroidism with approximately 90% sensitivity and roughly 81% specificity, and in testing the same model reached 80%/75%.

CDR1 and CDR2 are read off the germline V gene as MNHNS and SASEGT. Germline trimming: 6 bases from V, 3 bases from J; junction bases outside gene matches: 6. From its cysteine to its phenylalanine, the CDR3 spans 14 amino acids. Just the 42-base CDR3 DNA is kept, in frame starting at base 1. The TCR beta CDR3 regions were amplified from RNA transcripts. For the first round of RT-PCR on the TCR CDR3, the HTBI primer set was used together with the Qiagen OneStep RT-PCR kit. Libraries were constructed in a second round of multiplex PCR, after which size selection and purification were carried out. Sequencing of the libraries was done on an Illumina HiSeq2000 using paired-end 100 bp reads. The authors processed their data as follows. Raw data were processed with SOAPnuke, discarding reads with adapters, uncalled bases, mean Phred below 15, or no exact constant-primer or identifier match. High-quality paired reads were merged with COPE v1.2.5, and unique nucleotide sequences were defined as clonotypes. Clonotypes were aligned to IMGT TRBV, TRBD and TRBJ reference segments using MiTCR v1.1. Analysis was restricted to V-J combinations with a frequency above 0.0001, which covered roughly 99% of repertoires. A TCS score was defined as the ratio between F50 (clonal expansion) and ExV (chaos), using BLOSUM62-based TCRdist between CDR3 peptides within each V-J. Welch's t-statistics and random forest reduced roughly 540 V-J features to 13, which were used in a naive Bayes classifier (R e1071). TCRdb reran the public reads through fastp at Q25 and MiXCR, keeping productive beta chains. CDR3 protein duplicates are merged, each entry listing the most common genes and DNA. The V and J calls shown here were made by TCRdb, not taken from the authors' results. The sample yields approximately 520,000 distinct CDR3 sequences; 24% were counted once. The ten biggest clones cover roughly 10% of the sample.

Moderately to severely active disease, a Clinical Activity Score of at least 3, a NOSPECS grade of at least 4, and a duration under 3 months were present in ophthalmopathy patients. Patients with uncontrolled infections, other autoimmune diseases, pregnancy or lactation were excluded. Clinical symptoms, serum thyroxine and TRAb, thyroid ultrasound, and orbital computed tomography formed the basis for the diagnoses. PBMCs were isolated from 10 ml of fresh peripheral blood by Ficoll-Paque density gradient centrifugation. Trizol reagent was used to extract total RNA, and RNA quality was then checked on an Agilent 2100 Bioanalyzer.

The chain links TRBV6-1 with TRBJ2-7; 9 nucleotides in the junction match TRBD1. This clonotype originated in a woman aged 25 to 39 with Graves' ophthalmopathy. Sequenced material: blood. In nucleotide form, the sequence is TGTGCCAGCAGAGAACCGGGACAGGGCTACGAGCAGTACTTC. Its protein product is CASREPGQGYEQYF.